This T cell receptor beta chain originates from a study of vaccination and CD4 T cells after COVID-19. About the research overall: Six men and four women formed the convalescents, two being Hispanic. Convalescent patients gave post-COVID blood a median approximately 94 days post-diagnosis, range 35 to 161.

Concerning this clonotype itself: Its antigen is not known.

Sequencing of cultured CD4+ T cell DNA used the Oncomine TCR Beta short-read assay. TCRdb used MiXCR to reprocess the PCR reads, holding one entry per CDR3 protein. The table has 7,700 or so distinct CDR3 sequences, 37% seen once. As for treatment: approximately nine-day PBMC culture with coronavirus spike peptide pools or control peptides (ViraFEST assay). The unexposed donor's CD4+ T cells were collected before the COVID-19 pandemic (2011-2018). CD4+ T cells were isolated by negative selection after around nine days of culture. The V gene's germline CDR1 is KGHSY and CDR2 FQNENV. This CDR3 contains 16 residues. Losses at the gene ends were 4 bases for V and 6 bases for J; bases not matched to a gene: 6.

The genes are TRBV16 and TRBJ2-7, with TRBD2 identical over 16 bases. This TCR came from a human donor in good health. Sequencing was performed on CD4+ T cells from blood, cultured in vitro. The DNA for the CDR3 is TGTGCCAGCAGCCCGGGACTAGCGGGAGGGCCTGTCGAGCAGTACTTC. Residues: CASSPGLAGGPVEQYF.